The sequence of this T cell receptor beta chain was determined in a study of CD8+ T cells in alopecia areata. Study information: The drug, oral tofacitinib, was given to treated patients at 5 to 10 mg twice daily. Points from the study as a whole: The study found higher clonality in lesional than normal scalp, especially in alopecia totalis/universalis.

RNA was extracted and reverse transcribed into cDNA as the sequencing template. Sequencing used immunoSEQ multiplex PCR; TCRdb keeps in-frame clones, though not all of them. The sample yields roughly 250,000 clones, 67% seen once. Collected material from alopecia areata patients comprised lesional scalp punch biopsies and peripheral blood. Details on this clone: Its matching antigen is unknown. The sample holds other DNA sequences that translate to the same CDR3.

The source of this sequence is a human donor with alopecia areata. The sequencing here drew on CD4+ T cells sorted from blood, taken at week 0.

The CDR3 region is CSVESATDTQYF. CDR3 DNA: TGCAGCGTTGAGTCAGCCACAGATACGCAGTATTTT. The gene calls are TRBV29-1 and TRBJ2-3; D gene ambiguous. The germline V gene encodes CDR1 SQVTM and CDR2 ANQGSEA. With 3 bases removed from V and 2 bases from J, the gap between germline ends came to 6 bases. This CDR3 contains 12 residues.